This T cell receptor (beta chain) is from a study of blood T cell repertoires in COVID-19. Looking at the study overall: The cDNA or gDNA used as material had been derived from T cells, B-cell-depleted T cells, or PBMCs.

Germline loops: CDR1 MRHNA, CDR2 SNTAGT. CDR3 size: 16 residues. Measured with immunoSEQ multiplex PCR; TCRdb has only the in-frame clones, and not every one. This table has roughly 19,000 clones, about 88% appearing once. This clone appeared a single time. Relative to the germline gene, one junction end is altered; a read error may explain this. The receptor was derived from a human donor in a cohort sampled during active COVID-19. The chain is built from TRBV6-4 and TRBJ1-5; D unclear. The sample consisted of peripheral blood. The CDR3 region is CASRDAERRLNQPQQF. The CDR3, as DNA: TGTGCCAGCAGAGATGCGGAGCGGAGACTCAATCAGCCCCAGCAGTTT.